This T cell receptor beta chain was retrieved from a study of cytomegalovirus exposure and HLA in healthy donors. Germline lookup yields CDR1 LNHDA and CDR2 SQIVND (reference sequence). V gave up 1 base and J gave up 5 bases; unmatched junction bases: 7. This CDR3 has 15 amino acids. PCR was performed using 60 Vbeta and 13 Jbeta primers. Measured with immunoSEQ multiplex PCR; TCRdb has only the in-frame clones, and not every one. Of 150,000 to 200,000 clones in the sample, around 80% were seen once. This chain links TRBV19 with TRBJ2-7; TRBD1 agrees at 8 bases. Source material: PBMCs. The receptor was derived from a woman aged 18-29 years in good health and CMV-seropositive. The CDR3 is CASSIVSTGVHEQYF. CDR3 DNA: TGTGCCAGTAGTATAGTCTCGACAGGGGTCCACGAGCAGTACTTC.